The present TCR beta chain was sequenced within a study of blood T cell repertoires in COVID-19. About the research overall: Acute-phase and convalescent COVID-19 samples originated in the United States, Italy and Spain. PBMCs, B-cell-depleted T cells, or T cells provided the cDNA or gDNA that made up the material.

V shed 6 bases, J shed 10 bases, and the junction held 13 bases outside the gene matches. The CDR3 contains 14 residues. CDR1 LNHDA and CDR2 SQIVND come from the germline V gene (reference sequence). Libraries were prepared by immunoSEQ multiplex PCR; TCRdb keeps only in-frame clonotypes and omits some of them. Of under 150,000 clones detected, roughly 80% appear once; the ten largest clones hold approximately 4%. The chain is built from TRBV19 and TRBJ1-1, with 8 positions matching TRBD1. The sample was peripheral blood. This TCR was sampled from a woman aged 60-75 years with acute or convalescent COVID-19. DNA for the CDR3: TGTGCCAGTAGCCTAGGACAGGGCCGAATTGGAGCTTTCTTT. Translating gives CASSLGQGRIGAFF. Full variable domain (rest looked up from reference TRBV19 and TRBJ1-1): DGGITQSPKYLFRKEGQNVTLSCEQNLNHDAMYWYRQDPGQGLRLIYYSQIVNDFQKGDIAEGYSVSREKKESFPLTVTSAQKNPTAFYLCASSLGQGRIGAFFGQGTRLTVV.